Listed below are T cell receptor beta chains from one sample, sequenced in a study of T cell responses to AZD1222 COVID-19 vaccine. Profiling relied on immunoSEQ multiplex PCR, and the TCRdb table lists in-frame clones only, not all of them. The repertoire consists of some 130,000 clones, with approximately 90% occurring once and the leading ten covering roughly 2%. The material was peripheral blood, obtained on day 0 of AZD1222 vaccination. Receptor source: an adult in good health. Both conserved end residues are part of each CDR3. Fields, in order: J gene, V gene, D gene, clone size, CDR3 DNA, CDR3 protein. A D gene is named only where the DNA matches it firmly. Size is omitted from some rows. Given values are once, few, many or a class for expanded clones.

J: TRBJ1-1; V: TRBV3-1/TRBV3-2; D: TRBD1; size: .; DNA: TGTGCCAGCAGCCCCGGGACAGGGAGAGCTTTCTTT; CDR3: CASSPGTGRAFF
J: TRBJ2-2; V: TRBV7-6; D: .; size: once; DNA: TGTGCCAGCAGCTACGGGGGGACATCGAACACCGGGGAGCTGTTTTTT; CDR3: CASSYGGTSNTGELFF
J: TRBJ2-5; V: TRBV7-2; D: .; size: .; DNA: TGTGCCAGCAGCTTTCTCGGGAACACGGCGGAGACCCAGTACTTC; CDR3: CASSFLGNTAETQYF
J: TRBJ2-5; V: TRBV19; D: TRBD1; size: .; DNA: TGTGCCAGTAGGGTAGACAGGGGAGAGACCCAGTACTTC; CDR3: CASRVDRGETQYF
J: TRBJ2-2; V: TRBV7-9; D: .; size: .; DNA: TGTGCCAGCCTACTAAATACAGGGTTGACCGGGGAGCTGTTTTTT; CDR3: CASLLNTGLTGELFF
J: TRBJ2-1; V: TRBV5-1; D: .; size: .; DNA: TGCGCCAGCAGCTTGGTCGGGGACCCCATATACAATGAGCAGTTCTTC; CDR3: CASSLVGDPIYNEQFF
J: TRBJ1-2; V: TRBV9; D: .; size: once; DNA: TGTGCCAGCAGCGTAGGTTCGAGGAGCTACACCTTC; CDR3: CASSVGSRSYTF
J: TRBJ1-2; V: TRBV29-1; D: .; size: .; DNA: TGCAGCGTTGTTACCCCAGCTAACTATGGCTACACCTTC; CDR3: CSVVTPANYGYTF
J: TRBJ2-2; V: TRBV11-2; D: .; size: .; DNA: TGTGCCAGCAGCGACGGCCCGAACACCGGGGAGCTGTTTTTT; CDR3: CASSDGPNTGELFF
J: TRBJ2-7; V: TRBV7-8; D: TRBD2; size: .; DNA: TGTGCCAGCAGCTCCGGGACTAGCGGGATTGGGCAGTACTTC; CDR3: CASSSGTSGIGQYF
J: TRBJ1-5; V: TRBV6-4; D: TRBD1; size: .; DNA: TGTGCCAGCAGAGAGGGACAGCTTAATCAGCCCCAGCATTTT; CDR3: CASREGQLNQPQHF
J: TRBJ2-7; V: TRBV6-5; D: TRBD1; size: .; DNA: TGTGCCAGCACCAACGGACAGGGGGGCCCCTACGAGCAGTACTTC; CDR3: CASTNGQGGPYEQYF
J: TRBJ1-2; V: TRBV6-5; D: TRBD1; size: .; DNA: TGTGCCAGCAGGGGACAGAACTATGGCTACACCTTC; CDR3: CASRGQNYGYTF
J: TRBJ1-1; V: TRBV30; D: TRBD1; size: .; DNA: TGTGCCTGGAGTAGCGACAGGGGAGAAGCTTTCTTT; CDR3: CAWSSDRGEAFF
J: TRBJ2-7; V: TRBV11-3; D: .; size: .; DNA: TGTGCCAGCAGCTTAGATAGTAGTTACGAGCAGTACTTC; CDR3: CASSLDSSYEQYF
J: TRBJ1-5; V: TRBV28; D: TRBD1; size: .; DNA: TGTGCCAGCAGTACACCGACAGGGGGTAGGGATCAGCCCCAGCATTTT; CDR3: CASSTPTGGRDQPQHF
J: TRBJ1-5; V: TRBV6-5; D: TRBD1; size: .; DNA: TGTGCCAGCAGTTACTCCGGGACAGGGAGACAGCCCCAGCATTTT; CDR3: CASSYSGTGRQPQHF
J: TRBJ2-7; V: TRBV6-5; D: .; size: .; DNA: TGTGCCAGCGCACTTAAGCTCTCCTACGAGCAGTACTTC; CDR3: CASALKLSYEQYF
J: TRBJ1-2; V: TRBV9; D: .; size: .; DNA: TGTGCCAGCAGCGTAGACAGCTATGGCTACACCTTC; CDR3: CASSVDSYGYTF
J: TRBJ1-1; V: TRBV9; D: .; size: .; DNA: TGTGCCAGCAGCTATACCCCAGGGAACACTGAAGCTTTCTTT; CDR3: CASSYTPGNTEAFF
J: TRBJ1-6; V: TRBV3-1/TRBV3-2; D: .; size: .; DNA: TGTGCCAGCAGCCACAGCTCGAACAATTCACCCCTCCACTTT; CDR3: CASSHSSNNSPLHF
J: TRBJ1-6; V: TRBV5-1; D: .; size: .; DNA: TGCGCCAGCAGCCCTTGGTCAGGTGATAATTCACCCCTCCACTTT; CDR3: CASSPWSGDNSPLHF